Shown below are 2 T cell receptor beta chains from a single sample sequenced in a study of blood T cells in healthy people across ages. The use of a sample-barcoded 5' primer and a J-beta primer mix characterized a second PCR of roughly 6 to 11 cycles. TCRdb itself ran the 5' RACE reads through MiXCR, one entry per CDR3 protein. The sample gives 790,000 or so distinct CDR3 sequences, around 50% of which show up once; less than 20% is in the top ten. The sequencing input was blood. These receptors all stem from an older man in good health.

Worth noting for this clonotype: A much larger clone differs by one base, so this may be a read error. The chain is built from TRBV4-2 and TRBJ2-5, with 14 positions matching TRBD2. The V gene's germline CDR1 is LGHNA and CDR2 YNFKEQ. CDR3 length: 19 residues. V gave up 1 base and J gave up 5 bases; unmatched junction bases: 12. DNA for the CDR3: TGTGCCAGCAGCCAAGGGTTGACGGGACTAGCGGGAGCCGGGGAGACCCAGTACTTC. It yields the protein CASSQGLTGLAGAGETQYF.

This chain links TRBV7-2 with TRBJ1-5; D call uncertain. CDR3 size: 13 residues. Germline loops: CDR1 SGHTA, CDR2 FQGNSA. The V gene lost 5 bases and the J gene lost 3 bases, with 8 bases spanning the gap. The CDR3 is CASSRAINQPQHF. CDR3 in DNA: TGTGCCAGCAGCCGGGCGATCAATCAGCCCCAGCATTTT. Looking up the rest from reference TRBV7-2 and TRBJ1-5 gives the full variable domain: GAGVSQSPSNKVTEKGKDVELRCDPISGHTALYWYRQSLGQGLEFLIYFQGNSAPDKSGLPSDRFSAERTGGSVSTLTIQRTQQEDSAVYLCASSRAINQPQHFGDGTRLSIL.